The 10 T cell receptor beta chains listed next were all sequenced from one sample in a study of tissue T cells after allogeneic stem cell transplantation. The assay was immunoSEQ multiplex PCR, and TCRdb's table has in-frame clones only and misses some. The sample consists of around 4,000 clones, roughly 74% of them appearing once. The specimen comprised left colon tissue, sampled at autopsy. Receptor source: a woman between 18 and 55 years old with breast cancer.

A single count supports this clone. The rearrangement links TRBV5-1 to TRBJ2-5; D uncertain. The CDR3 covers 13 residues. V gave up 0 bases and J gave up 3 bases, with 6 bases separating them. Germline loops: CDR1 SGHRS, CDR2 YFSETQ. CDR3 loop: CASSLAAEETQYF. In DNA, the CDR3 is TGCGCCAGCAGCTTGGCGGCAGAAGAGACCCAGTACTTC.

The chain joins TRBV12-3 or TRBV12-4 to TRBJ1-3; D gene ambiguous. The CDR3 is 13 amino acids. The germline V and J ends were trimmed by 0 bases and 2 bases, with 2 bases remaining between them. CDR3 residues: CASSLAAGNTIYF. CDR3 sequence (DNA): TGTGCCAGCAGTTTAGCCGCTGGAAACACCATATATTTT.

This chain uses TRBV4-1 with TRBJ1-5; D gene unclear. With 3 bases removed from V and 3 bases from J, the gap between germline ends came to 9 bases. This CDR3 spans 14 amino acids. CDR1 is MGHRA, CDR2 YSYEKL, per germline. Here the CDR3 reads CASSQSSSNQPQHF. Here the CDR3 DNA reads TGCGCCAGCAGCCAGTCTAGCTCCAATCAGCCCCAGCATTTT.

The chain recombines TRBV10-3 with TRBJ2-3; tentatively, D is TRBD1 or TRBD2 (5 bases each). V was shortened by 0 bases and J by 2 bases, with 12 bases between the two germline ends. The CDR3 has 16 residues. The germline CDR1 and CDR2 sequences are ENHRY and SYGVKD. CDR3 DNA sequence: TGTGCCATCAGTGAGTCACCCCCCGGGGCCACAGATACGCAGTATTTT. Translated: CAISESPPGATDTQYF.

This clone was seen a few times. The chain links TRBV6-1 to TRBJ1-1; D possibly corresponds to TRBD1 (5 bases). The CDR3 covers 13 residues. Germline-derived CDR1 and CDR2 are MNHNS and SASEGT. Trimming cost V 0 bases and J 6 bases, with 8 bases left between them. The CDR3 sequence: CASSEARGAEAFF. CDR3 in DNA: TGTGCCAGCAGTGAAGCGAGGGGCGCTGAAGCTTTCTTT.

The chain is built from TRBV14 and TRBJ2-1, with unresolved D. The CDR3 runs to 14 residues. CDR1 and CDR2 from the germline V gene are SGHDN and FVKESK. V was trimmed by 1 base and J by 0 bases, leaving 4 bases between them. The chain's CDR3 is CASSQVSSYNEQFF. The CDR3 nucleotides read TGTGCCAGCAGCCAAGTTAGCTCCTACAATGAGCAGTTCTTC.

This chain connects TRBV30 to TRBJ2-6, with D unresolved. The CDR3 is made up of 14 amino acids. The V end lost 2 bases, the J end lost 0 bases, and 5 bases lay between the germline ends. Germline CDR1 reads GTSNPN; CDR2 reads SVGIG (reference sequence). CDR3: CAWSRGSGANVLTF. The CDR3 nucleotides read TGTGCCTGGAGTCGCGGCTCTGGGGCCAACGTCCTGACTTTC.

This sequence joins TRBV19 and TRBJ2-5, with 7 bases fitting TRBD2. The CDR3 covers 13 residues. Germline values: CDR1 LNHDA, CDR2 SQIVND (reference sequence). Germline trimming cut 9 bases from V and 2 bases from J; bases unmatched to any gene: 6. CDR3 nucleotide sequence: TGTGCCAGCACAGCGGGGCGGCAAGAGACCCAGTACTTC. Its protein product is CASTAGRQETQYF.

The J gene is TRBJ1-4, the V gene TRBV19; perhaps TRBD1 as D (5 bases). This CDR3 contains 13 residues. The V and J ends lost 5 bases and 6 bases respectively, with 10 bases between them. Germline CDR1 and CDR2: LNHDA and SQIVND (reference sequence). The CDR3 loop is CASSGTSHEKLFF. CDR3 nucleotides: TGTGCCAGTAGTGGGACCTCCCATGAAAAACTGTTTTTT.

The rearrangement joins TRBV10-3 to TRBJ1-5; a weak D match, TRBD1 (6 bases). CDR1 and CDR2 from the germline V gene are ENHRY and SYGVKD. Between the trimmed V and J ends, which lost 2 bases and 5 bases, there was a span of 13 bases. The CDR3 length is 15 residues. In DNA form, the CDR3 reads TGTGCCATCAGTGAGAACAGGGTGGGGGATCAGCCCCAGCATTTT. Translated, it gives CAISENRVGDQPQHF.